These T cell receptor beta chains were read from a single sample in a study of cytomegalovirus exposure and HLA in healthy donors. Sequencing was performed with immunoSEQ multiplex PCR; in TCRdb, only in-frame clones are kept and a portion is missing. The sample has over 60,000 clones; 75% are singletons. Sequencing was performed on PBMCs. The receptor set was obtained from a man aged 65 to 79 in good health and CMV-seronegative. The CDR3 runs from the conserved cysteine through the conserved F or W. Fields, in order: V gene, J gene, clone size, D gene, CDR3 DNA, CDR3 protein. D genes are given only for firm matches. Size is stated for part of the rows, as once, few or many counts, or as a class when the clone is expanded.

v_call: TRBV2
j_call: TRBJ2-1
clone_size: -
d_call: -
cdr3_nt: TGTGCCAGCAGAGCAGAGGGACTTCGGTACAATGAGCAGTTCTTC
cdr3_aa: CASRAEGLRYNEQFF

v_call: TRBV19
j_call: TRBJ1-2
clone_size: -
d_call: -
cdr3_nt: TGTGCCAGTACGACTACAGGGACCTATGGCTACACCTTC
cdr3_aa: CASTTTGTYGYTF

v_call: TRBV7-9
j_call: TRBJ2-3
clone_size: -
d_call: TRBD2
cdr3_nt: TGTGCCAGCAGCCCCTCCCCGGGACTAGGGATCACAGATACGCAGTATTTT
cdr3_aa: CASSPSPGLGITDTQYF

v_call: TRBV30
j_call: TRBJ1-2
clone_size: -
d_call: -
cdr3_nt: TGTGCCTGGAGTCTAGGTATTAACTATGGCTACACCTTC
cdr3_aa: CAWSLGINYGYTF

v_call: TRBV5-1
j_call: TRBJ1-2
clone_size: -
d_call: TRBD1
cdr3_nt: TGCGCCAGCAGCCTCCTCGGACAGGGCGGTGGCTACACCTTC
cdr3_aa: CASSLLGQGGGYTF

v_call: TRBV4-3
j_call: TRBJ1-5
clone_size: -
d_call: -
cdr3_nt: TGCGCCAGCAGCCAAGATCGGCAGGGCAATCAGCCCCAGCATTTT
cdr3_aa: CASSQDRQGNQPQHF

v_call: TRBV7-2
j_call: TRBJ2-2
clone_size: -
d_call: TRBD2
cdr3_nt: TGTGCCAGCAGCCGTGAGGCGGGAGAAACCGGGGAGCTGTTTTTT
cdr3_aa: CASSREAGETGELFF

v_call: TRBV6-6
j_call: TRBJ2-7
clone_size: -
d_call: TRBD1
cdr3_nt: TGTGCCAGCACACCAAGGACAGGGGATCCCTACGAGCAGTACTTC
cdr3_aa: CASTPRTGDPYEQYF

v_call: TRBV6-5
j_call: TRBJ1-5
clone_size: few
d_call: -
cdr3_nt: TGTGCCAGCGGCTACGGGGGGAGCAATCAGCCCCAGCATTTT
cdr3_aa: CASGYGGSNQPQHF

v_call: TRBV7-2
j_call: TRBJ2-2
clone_size: -
d_call: -
cdr3_nt: TGTGCCAGCAGCTTAGTGAGTGGAGGGGTAACCGGGGAGCTGTTTTTT
cdr3_aa: CASSLVSGGVTGELFF

v_call: TRBV19
j_call: TRBJ2-6
clone_size: -
d_call: TRBD1
cdr3_nt: TGTGCCAGTAGTCAATCAACAGGGGTAGCTGGGGCCAACGTCCTGACTTTC
cdr3_aa: CASSQSTGVAGANVLTF

v_call: TRBV27
j_call: TRBJ2-7
clone_size: -
d_call: -
cdr3_nt: TGTGCCAGCAGTCATTTCCCCGTGGGGAGCTCCTACGAGCAGTACTTC
cdr3_aa: CASSHFPVGSSYEQYF

v_call: TRBV7-9
j_call: TRBJ1-2
clone_size: -
d_call: -
cdr3_nt: TGTTCCAGCAGCAAAGACAGACCTTCTAACTATGGCTACACCTTC
cdr3_aa: CSSSKDRPSNYGYTF

v_call: TRBV6-5
j_call: TRBJ1-2
clone_size: -
d_call: TRBD1
cdr3_nt: TGTGCCAGCAGCTACTTGCCGGGACAGGGAGACTATGGCTACACCTTC
cdr3_aa: CASSYLPGQGDYGYTF

v_call: TRBV5-1
j_call: TRBJ1-6
clone_size: -
d_call: TRBD1
cdr3_nt: TGCGCCAGCACTCTGACAGGGAGCAATTCACCCCTCCACTTT
cdr3_aa: CASTLTGSNSPLHF

v_call: TRBV6-1
j_call: TRBJ2-2
clone_size: medium-sized
d_call: TRBD2
cdr3_nt: TGTGCCAGCACTCTAGCGGGGGACACCGGGGAGCTGTTTTTT
cdr3_aa: CASTLAGDTGELFF

v_call: TRBV5-1
j_call: TRBJ2-2
clone_size: -
d_call: TRBD2
cdr3_nt: TGCGCCAGCAGTCCTAGCGGGGTTATTGACACCGGGGAGCTGTTTTTT
cdr3_aa: CASSPSGVIDTGELFF

v_call: TRBV6-5
j_call: TRBJ2-7
clone_size: -
d_call: -
cdr3_nt: TGTGCCAGCAGTTACGGGGTGGCGAGCGGAGAGCAGTACTTC
cdr3_aa: CASSYGVASGEQYF

v_call: TRBV5-1
j_call: TRBJ2-5
clone_size: once
d_call: TRBD1
cdr3_nt: TGCGCCAGCAGGCTTGGGACAGGGCAAGAGACCCAGTACTTC
cdr3_aa: CASRLGTGQETQYF

v_call: TRBV5-1
j_call: TRBJ2-1
clone_size: -
d_call: TRBD2
cdr3_nt: TGCGCCAGCAGCTTGGCGGGAGGACGAGGCTATGAGCAGTTCTTC
cdr3_aa: CASSLAGGRGYEQFF

v_call: TRBV4-3
j_call: TRBJ2-5
clone_size: -
d_call: -
cdr3_nt: TGCGCCAGCAGCCAAGAATACAGTGGTAAGGAGACCCAGTACTTC
cdr3_aa: CASSQEYSGKETQYF

v_call: TRBV5-5
j_call: TRBJ1-1
clone_size: -
d_call: -
cdr3_nt: TGTGCCAGCAGCTTCCAGCGCATGAACACTGAAGCTTTCTTT
cdr3_aa: CASSFQRMNTEAFF

v_call: TRBV11-2
j_call: TRBJ2-5
clone_size: -
d_call: -
cdr3_nt: TGTGCCAGCAGCTTAGTATTGGAGACCCAGTACTTC
cdr3_aa: CASSLVLETQYF

v_call: TRBV4-3
j_call: TRBJ2-7
clone_size: -
d_call: TRBD1
cdr3_nt: TGCGCCAGCAGCCAAGGGGAGGGGACAGGGTCCTACGAGCAGTACTTC
cdr3_aa: CASSQGEGTGSYEQYF

v_call: TRBV28
j_call: TRBJ1-2
clone_size: -
d_call: -
cdr3_nt: TGTGCCAGCAGTTCGGACAGTGTACGAGGCTACACCTTC
cdr3_aa: CASSSDSVRGYTF

v_call: TRBV6-1
j_call: TRBJ2-3
clone_size: -
d_call: TRBD1
cdr3_nt: TGTGCCAGCTTTGAAGGACAGGTCACAGATACGCAGTATTTT
cdr3_aa: CASFEGQVTDTQYF

v_call: TRBV19
j_call: TRBJ2-2
clone_size: -
d_call: -
cdr3_nt: TGTGCCAGTAGTATCTCCAAACTGATGTATGGCGGGGAGCTGTTTTTT
cdr3_aa: CASSISKLMYGGELFF

v_call: TRBV10-3
j_call: TRBJ1-6
clone_size: -
d_call: -
cdr3_nt: TGTGCCAGCAGTCTCGCCGGAGGATCACCCCTCCACTTT
cdr3_aa: CASSLAGGSPLHF

v_call: TRBV4-1
j_call: TRBJ2-1
clone_size: -
d_call: -
cdr3_nt: TGCGCCAGCAGGGGGAGCTATGAGCAGTTCTTC
cdr3_aa: CASRGSYEQFF

v_call: TRBV10-2
j_call: TRBJ1-4
clone_size: -
d_call: TRBD1
cdr3_nt: TGCGCCAGCAGTGCCGGAACAGGGGGCGACAATGAAAAACTGTTTTTT
cdr3_aa: CASSAGTGGDNEKLFF

v_call: TRBV7-9
j_call: TRBJ2-5
clone_size: -
d_call: TRBD1
cdr3_nt: TGTGCCAGCAGCTCAAGGACAGGGAGAGGAGAGACCCAGTACTTC
cdr3_aa: CASSSRTGRGETQYF

v_call: TRBV18
j_call: TRBJ2-2
clone_size: -
d_call: TRBD2
cdr3_nt: TGTGCCAGCTCATGGGCTAGCGGAGTGAACACCGGGGAGCTGTTTTTT
cdr3_aa: CASSWASGVNTGELFF

v_call: TRBV28
j_call: TRBJ2-3
clone_size: -
d_call: -
cdr3_nt: TGTGCCCACAACCGGGGGAGCACAGATACGCAGTATTTT
cdr3_aa: CAHNRGSTDTQYF

v_call: TRBV28
j_call: TRBJ2-7
clone_size: -
d_call: -
cdr3_nt: TGTGCCAGCAGTTTATCAAAGGGCCTCGGGACATCTCTCGACGAGCAGTACTTC
cdr3_aa: CASSLSKGLGTSLDEQYF

v_call: TRBV28
j_call: TRBJ2-2
clone_size: -
d_call: -
cdr3_nt: TGTGCCAGCAGGCCGACTGGAGAGGGCACCGGGGAGCTGTTTTTT
cdr3_aa: CASRPTGEGTGELFF

v_call: TRBV7-9
j_call: TRBJ1-6
clone_size: -
d_call: TRBD1
cdr3_nt: TGTGCCAGCAGAGATGGACAGGGGATTTCACCCCTCCACTTT
cdr3_aa: CASRDGQGISPLHF

v_call: TRBV9
j_call: TRBJ2-2
clone_size: -
d_call: TRBD1
cdr3_nt: TGTGCCAACAGCGTCGGGACAGGGGACACCGGGGAGCTGTTTTTT
cdr3_aa: CANSVGTGDTGELFF

v_call: TRBV10-3
j_call: TRBJ1-5
clone_size: -
d_call: TRBD1
cdr3_nt: TGTGCCATCAGCGGGACAGGAGATCAGCCCCCGCATTTT
cdr3_aa: CAISGTGDQPPHF

v_call: TRBV10-3
j_call: TRBJ1-2
clone_size: -
d_call: -
cdr3_nt: TGTGCCATCAGTGAGTCTCCGACAGACCTTAACTATGGCTACACCTTC
cdr3_aa: CAISESPTDLNYGYTF

v_call: TRBV6-1
j_call: TRBJ1-1
clone_size: few
d_call: TRBD1
cdr3_nt: TGTGCCAGCCGGTTACAGGGGGACACTGAAGCTTTCTTT
cdr3_aa: CASRLQGDTEAFF

v_call: TRBV9
j_call: TRBJ2-5
clone_size: once
d_call: TRBD2
cdr3_nt: TGTGCCAGCAGCGAGGGACTAGAATCGAAGACCCAGTACTTC
cdr3_aa: CASSEGLESKTQYF

v_call: TRBV6-1
j_call: TRBJ1-1
clone_size: -
d_call: -
cdr3_nt: TGTGCCAGCAGTGTCGTTTTTGGGAGAGGGAGTAACACTGAAGCTTTCTTT
cdr3_aa: CASSVVFGRGSNTEAFF

v_call: TRBV30
j_call: TRBJ1-1
clone_size: -
d_call: -
cdr3_nt: TGTGCCTGGAGTACACACCCCGACACTGAAGCTTTCTTT
cdr3_aa: CAWSTHPDTEAFF

v_call: TRBV2
j_call: TRBJ2-7
clone_size: -
d_call: -
cdr3_nt: TGTGCCAGCAGTGAAAACTACGAGCAGTACTTC
cdr3_aa: CASSENYEQYF

v_call: TRBV5-6
j_call: TRBJ2-7
clone_size: -
d_call: TRBD1
cdr3_nt: TGTGCCAGCAGCTTGTGGGCAGGGGGCGCGAGGTACGAGCAGTACTTC
cdr3_aa: CASSLWAGGARYEQYF

v_call: TRBV4-1
j_call: TRBJ1-5
clone_size: -
d_call: -
cdr3_nt: TGCGCCAGCAGCCAAGATCAGACTCGTCAGCCCCAGCATTTT
cdr3_aa: CASSQDQTRQPQHF

v_call: TRBV28
j_call: TRBJ2-5
clone_size: -
d_call: TRBD2
cdr3_nt: TGTGCCAGCAGTTCAGCCGGGCCCGGGACTAGCGGGGAGCAGGGCCCCTGGGAGACCCAGTACTTC
cdr3_aa: CASSSAGPGTSGEQGPWETQYF

v_call: TRBV7-2
j_call: TRBJ2-5
clone_size: -
d_call: TRBD1
cdr3_nt: TGTGCCAGCAGCTTAGACAGGGGCTCGAGAGGAAAGGAGACCCAGTACTTC
cdr3_aa: CASSLDRGSRGKETQYF

v_call: TRBV7-9
j_call: TRBJ1-2
clone_size: -
d_call: -
cdr3_nt: TGTGCCAGCAGCCCGGAGACAGTCTATGGCTACACCTTC
cdr3_aa: CASSPETVYGYTF

v_call: TRBV19
j_call: TRBJ2-5
clone_size: -
d_call: TRBD1
cdr3_nt: TGTGCCAGTAGTGCGGGACAGGTTGAGACCCAGTACTTC
cdr3_aa: CASSAGQVETQYF

v_call: TRBV7-9
j_call: TRBJ1-1
clone_size: few
d_call: -
cdr3_nt: TGTGCCAGCAGCGTAGACAGGCACACTGAAGCTTTCTTT
cdr3_aa: CASSVDRHTEAFF

v_call: TRBV29-1
j_call: TRBJ1-2
clone_size: -
d_call: -
cdr3_nt: TGCAGCGTTGAAGACGGCGGCCTGAGCCTCTACACCTTC
cdr3_aa: CSVEDGGLSLYTF

v_call: TRBV4-1
j_call: TRBJ2-7
clone_size: once
d_call: -
cdr3_nt: TGCGCCAGCAGCCAACTAAACGTCGCCTACGAGCAGTACTTC
cdr3_aa: CASSQLNVAYEQYF

v_call: TRBV19
j_call: TRBJ1-6
clone_size: -
d_call: TRBD1
cdr3_nt: TGTGCCAGTAGTAGGGGACAGTCTAATTCACCCCTCCACTTT
cdr3_aa: CASSRGQSNSPLHF

v_call: TRBV19
j_call: TRBJ1-5
clone_size: -
d_call: -
cdr3_nt: TGTGCCAGTAGTAAAATGCGGGATCAGCCCCAGCATTTT
cdr3_aa: CASSKMRDQPQHF